This TCR beta chain was sequenced for a study of CD8 T cells in ankylosing spondylitis. Findings and limits, study-wide: Clones linked to disease were reported to show significant enrichment in matched ankylosing spondylitis synovial fluid. Disease-linked clones proved CD8+ and comparatively uncommon in peripheral blood. Characteristic of ankylosing spondylitis blood, it appeared, was a TCR beta motif comprising several highly homologous variants.

The CDR3 covers 16 residues. Trimming removed 4 bases at V and 12 bases at J, with 25 bases between. Per the germline V gene, CDR1 is SGHAT and CDR2 is FQNNGV. As for this clonotype: As yet, its antigen is unknown.

In making TCR beta libraries, quantitative 5'-RACE with molecular barcodes was used. TCRdb re-called the 5' RACE reads with MiXCR, one entry per CDR3 protein. The repertoire holds fewer than 500,000 distinct CDR3 sequences, 25% to 30% seen once, with 0.89% in the top ten. The receptor comes from a male donor with ankylosing spondylitis. The sequenced material came from blood, either unsorted or a sorted T cell fraction (not recorded which). The V gene is TRBV11-2, the J gene TRBJ2-1; D might be TRBD2 (7 bases). CDR3 DNA sequence: TGTGCCAGCAGCTCCCTAAGGGAGGGGGGGGTAATCATGCAGTTCTTC. Translating it yields CASSSLREGGVIMQFF.